Shown below are 12 T cell receptor beta chains from a single sample sequenced in a study of T cell repertoires in cytomegalovirus infection. Which antigens these TCRs recognize remains unknown. TCRdb reanalysed the reads using MiXCR and keeps one entry per CDR3 protein. The table lists around 89,000 distinct CDR3 sequences, roughly 29% of them singletons. Sequenced material: CD8+ T cells from cultured PBMCs, taken from culture after CMV antigen stimulation. These receptors were collected from a human donor in good health (CMV status not recorded). Some clones in this sample may be carry-over from other donors' samples.

The chain recombines TRBV18 with TRBJ2-1; D possibly corresponds to TRBD2 (6 bases). Trimming took off 3 bases at V and 8 bases at J, with 17 bases between the two ends. The CDR3 runs to 15 residues. The germline gives CDR1 KGHSH, CDR2 LQKENI. CDR3 sequence: CASSPEDTGGDEQFF. The CDR3 DNA follows: TGTGCCAGCTCACCTGAGGACACCGGAGGGGATGAGCAGTTCTTC.

V usage is TRBV19 and J usage is TRBJ1-5, with a weak D call TRBD1 (5 bases). The CDR3 is 13 residues long. Trimming pared 4 bases from V and 7 bases from J, leaving 11 bases between. Germline V gene lookup returns CDR1 LNHDA and CDR2 SQIVND (reference sequence). CDR3 protein: CASSTREKQPQHF. CDR3 DNA sequence: TGTGCCAGTAGTACCAGGGAGAAACAGCCCCAGCATTTT.

This clonotype has more than one count but fewer than ten. The chain is built from TRBV18 and TRBJ2-6; D not resolved. CDR3 length: 16 residues. V was trimmed by 2 bases and J by 4 bases, leaving 12 bases between them. Germline assignment: CDR1 KGHSH and CDR2 LQKENI. The CDR3: CASSPGPPSGANVLTF. The CDR3 coding sequence is TGTGCCAGCTCACCAGGTCCGCCCTCCGGGGCCAACGTCCTGACTTTC.

Here the CDR3 DNA reads TGTGCCAGCAGTGAAAACATTAGCGGGGGGTCCGAGCAGTACTTC. Translated: CASSENISGGSEQYF. The J gene is TRBJ2-7, the V gene TRBV2, with 10 bases identical to TRBD2. Germline loops: CDR1 SNHLY, CDR2 FYNNEI. The CDR3 sequence is 15 residues long. J was trimmed by 6 bases and V by 2 bases; bases with no gene match: 7.

The CDR3 DNA reads TGTGCCAGCAGTGACTCCGCGGGCAATCAGCCCCAGCATTTT. Its translation is CASSDSAGNQPQHF. The genes are TRBV2 and TRBJ1-5; no clear D. The CDR3 has 14 amino acids. The germline V and J ends were trimmed by 3 bases and 2 bases, with 8 bases remaining between them. From germline, CDR1 is SNHLY and CDR2 FYNNEI.

V usage is TRBV24-1 and J usage is TRBJ1-1; no firm D call. CDR1 and CDR2 (germline): KGHDR, SFDVKD. The CDR3 sequence is 16 residues long. Between the trimmed V and J ends, which lost 10 bases and 7 bases, there was a span of 27 bases. This chain's CDR3 is CATGSTGWGFYGEAFF. CDR3 in DNA: TGTGCCACAGGATCAACGGGGTGGGGTTTTTATGGTGAAGCTTTCTTT.

This clonotype has only a few counts. CDR3 DNA: TGTGCCAGCAGCCTCGGGGCCGGCTACACCTTC. Its translation is CASSLGAGYTF. The chain is built from TRBV12-3 or TRBV12-4 and TRBJ1-2, with a weak D call TRBD1 (5 bases). The CDR3 runs 11 residues. The V end lost 6 bases, the J end lost 8 bases, and 10 bases lay between the germline ends.

This clonotype was detected ten times or more. The genes are TRBV28 and TRBJ1-2, with D uncertain. Germline lookup yields CDR1 MDHEN and CDR2 SYDVKM. This CDR3 contains 13 residues. V was pared by 6 bases and J by 7 bases, with 15 bases between. CDR3 in DNA: TGTGCCAGCAGCCAAGGACCCGTGTCTGGCTACACCTTC. Its translation is CASSQGPVSGYTF.

This clonotype occurred a few times. This sequence joins TRBV4-1 and TRBJ1-1, with 8 bases matching TRBD1. The V and J ends lost 0 bases and 4 bases, in that order; junction bases with no gene match: 4. CDR1 and CDR2 (germline): MGHRA, YSYEKL. The CDR3 has 15 residues. In DNA, the CDR3 is TGCGCCAGCAGCCAAGAGACAGGGGTAGCCACTGAAGCTTTCTTT. It yields the protein CASSQETGVATEAFF.

V usage is TRBV3-1 and J usage is TRBJ2-7, with D hard to call. Germline lookup yields CDR1 LGHDT and CDR2 YNNKEL (reference sequence). The germline V and J ends were trimmed by 0 bases and 6 bases, with 15 bases remaining between them. This CDR3 has 15 residues. This CDR3 is CASSQDLGPVGEQYF. The CDR3 nucleotides are TGTGCCAGCAGCCAAGATCTGGGCCCCGTGGGCGAGCAGTACTTC.

The CDR3 sequence is CASTKGGSYEQYF. The CDR3 coding sequence is TGTGCCAGCACCAAGGGGGGCTCCTACGAGCAGTACTTC. The rearrangement joins TRBV6-5 to TRBJ2-7; D is possibly TRBD1 or TRBD2 (6 bases each). CDR3 length: 13 amino acids. Germline CDR1 MNHEY, CDR2 SVGAGI. V lost 7 bases and J 0 bases, leaving 10 bases between the germline ends.

This clonotype turned up a few times. J is TRBJ2-7 and V is TRBV7-6; TRBD2 matches 10 bases. V shed 5 bases and J 3 bases; nucleotides not matched to a gene: 7. The CDR3 is 15 residues long. CDR1 is SGHVS, CDR2 FNYEAQ, per germline. As DNA, the CDR3 is TGTGCCAGCAGCCCCGGGACTAGCGTTAACTACGAGCAGTACTTC. Translated, it gives CASSPGTSVNYEQYF.